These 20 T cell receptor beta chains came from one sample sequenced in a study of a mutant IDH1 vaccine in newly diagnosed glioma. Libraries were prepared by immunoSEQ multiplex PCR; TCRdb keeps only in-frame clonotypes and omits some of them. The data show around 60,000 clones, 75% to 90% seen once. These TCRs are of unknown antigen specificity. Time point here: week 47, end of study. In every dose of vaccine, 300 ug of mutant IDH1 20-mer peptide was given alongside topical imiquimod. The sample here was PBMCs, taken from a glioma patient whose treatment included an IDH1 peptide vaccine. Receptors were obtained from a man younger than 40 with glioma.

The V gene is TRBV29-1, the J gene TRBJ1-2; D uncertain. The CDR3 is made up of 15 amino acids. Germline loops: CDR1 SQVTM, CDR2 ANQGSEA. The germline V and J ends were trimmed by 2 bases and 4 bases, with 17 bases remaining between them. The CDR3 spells CSVESPRRAAYGYTF. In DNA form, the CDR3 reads TGCAGCGTTGAATCCCCCCGCCGGGCGGCCTATGGCTACACCTTC.

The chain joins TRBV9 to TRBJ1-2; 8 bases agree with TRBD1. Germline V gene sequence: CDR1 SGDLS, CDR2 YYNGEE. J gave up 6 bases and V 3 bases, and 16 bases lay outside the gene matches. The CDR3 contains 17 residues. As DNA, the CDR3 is TGTGCCAGCAGCGCCTCTGGACAGGGTAAAAATCTCGATGGCTACACCTTC. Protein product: CASSASGQGKNLDGYTF.

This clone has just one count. The CDR3 bases are TGTGCCTCCCGGAGGGGCCTTAGCACAGATACGCAGTATTTT. Translated: CASRRGLSTDTQYF. The chain carries TRBV27 and TRBJ2-3, with D possibly matching TRBD2 (6 bases). V was pared by 11 bases and J by 0 bases, with 15 bases between. This CDR3 comprises 14 residues. Looked up from germline, CDR1 is MNHEY and CDR2 is SMNVEV (reference sequence).

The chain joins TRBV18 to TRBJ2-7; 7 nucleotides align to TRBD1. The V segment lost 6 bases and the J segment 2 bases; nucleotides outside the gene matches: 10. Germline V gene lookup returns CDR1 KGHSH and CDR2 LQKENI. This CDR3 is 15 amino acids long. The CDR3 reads CASSVRQGGPYEQYF. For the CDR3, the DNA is TGTGCCAGCTCGGTTCGACAGGGTGGCCCCTACGAGCAGTACTTC.

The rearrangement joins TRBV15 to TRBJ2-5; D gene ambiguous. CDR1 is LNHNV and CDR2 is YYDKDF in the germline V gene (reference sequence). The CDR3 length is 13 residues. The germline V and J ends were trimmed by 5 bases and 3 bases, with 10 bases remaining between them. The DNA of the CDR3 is TGTGCCACCAGCCCTAACTCAGAAGAGACCCAGTACTTC. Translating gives CATSPNSEETQYF.

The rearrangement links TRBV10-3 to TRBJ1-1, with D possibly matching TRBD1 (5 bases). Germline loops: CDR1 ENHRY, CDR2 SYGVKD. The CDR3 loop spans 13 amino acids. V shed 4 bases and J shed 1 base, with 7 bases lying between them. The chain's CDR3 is CAISGGSNTEAFF. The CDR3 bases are TGTGCCATCAGTGGGGGGTCGAACACTGAAGCTTTCTTT.

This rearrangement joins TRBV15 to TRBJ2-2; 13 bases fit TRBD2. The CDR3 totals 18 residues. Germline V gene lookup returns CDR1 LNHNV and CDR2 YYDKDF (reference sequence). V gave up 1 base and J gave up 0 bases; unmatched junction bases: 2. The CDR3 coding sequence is TGTGCCACCAGCAGAGGGACTAGCGGGGGTACGAACACCGGGGAGCTGTTTTTT. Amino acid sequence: CATSRGTSGGTNTGELFF.

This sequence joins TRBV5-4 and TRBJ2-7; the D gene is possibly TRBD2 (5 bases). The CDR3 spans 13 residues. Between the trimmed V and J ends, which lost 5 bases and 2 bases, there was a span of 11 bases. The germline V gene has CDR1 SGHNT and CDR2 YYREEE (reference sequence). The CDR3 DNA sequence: TGTGCCAGCAGTTACCGGGGAACCTACGAGCAGTACTTC. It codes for CASSYRGTYEQYF. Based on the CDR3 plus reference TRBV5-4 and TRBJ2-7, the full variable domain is ETGVTQSPTHLIKTRGQQVTLRCSSQSGHNTVSWYQQALGQGPQFIFQYYREEENGRGNFPPRFSGLQFPNYSSELNVNALELDDSALYLCASSYRGTYEQYFGPGTRLTVT.

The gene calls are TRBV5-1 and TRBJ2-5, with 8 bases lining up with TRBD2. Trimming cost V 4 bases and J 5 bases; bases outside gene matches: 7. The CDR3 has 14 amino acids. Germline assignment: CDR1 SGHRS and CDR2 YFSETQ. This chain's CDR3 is CASSTSGSGETQYF. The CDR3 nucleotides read TGCGCCAGCAGCACTAGCGGTTCAGGGGAGACCCAGTACTTC.

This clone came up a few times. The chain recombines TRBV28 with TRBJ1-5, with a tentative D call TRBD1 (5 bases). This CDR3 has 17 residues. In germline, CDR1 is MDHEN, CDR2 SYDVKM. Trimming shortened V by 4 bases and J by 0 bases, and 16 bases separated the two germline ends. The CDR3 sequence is CASSSSFQGYSNQPQHF. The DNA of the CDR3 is TGTGCCAGCAGTTCCTCATTTCAGGGTTATAGCAATCAGCCCCAGCATTTT.

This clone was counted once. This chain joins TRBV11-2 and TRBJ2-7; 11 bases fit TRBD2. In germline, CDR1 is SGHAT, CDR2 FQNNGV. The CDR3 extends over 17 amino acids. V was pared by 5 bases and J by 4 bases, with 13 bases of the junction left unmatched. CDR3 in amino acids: CASSPHNAASGGYEQYF. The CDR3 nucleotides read TGTGCCAGCAGCCCCCATAACGCGGCTAGCGGGGGGTACGAGCAGTACTTC. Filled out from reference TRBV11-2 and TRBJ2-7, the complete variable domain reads EAGVAQSPRYKIIEKRQSVAFWCNPISGHATLYWYQQILGQGPKLLIQFQNNGVVDDSQLPKDRFSAERLKGVDSTLKIQPAKLEDSAVYLCASSPHNAASGGYEQYFGPGTRLTVT.

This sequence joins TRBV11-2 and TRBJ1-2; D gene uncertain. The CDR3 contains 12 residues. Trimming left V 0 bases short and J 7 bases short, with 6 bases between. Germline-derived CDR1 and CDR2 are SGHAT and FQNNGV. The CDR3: CASSLETRGYTF. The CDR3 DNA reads TGTGCCAGCAGCTTAGAAACCCGTGGCTACACCTTC.

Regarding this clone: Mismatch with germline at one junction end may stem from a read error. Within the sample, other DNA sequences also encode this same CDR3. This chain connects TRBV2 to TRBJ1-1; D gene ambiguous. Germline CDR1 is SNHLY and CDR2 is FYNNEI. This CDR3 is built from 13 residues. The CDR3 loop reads CASSKPPNTEAFF. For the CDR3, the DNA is TGTGCCAGCAGTAAACCGCCGAACACTGAGGCTTTCTTT.

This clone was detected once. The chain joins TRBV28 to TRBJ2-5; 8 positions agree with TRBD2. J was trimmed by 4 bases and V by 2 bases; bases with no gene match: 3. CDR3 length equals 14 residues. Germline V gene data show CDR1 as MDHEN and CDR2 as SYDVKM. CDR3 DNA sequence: TGTGCCAGCAGTTTAGCGGGGGGCCTAGAGACCCAGTACTTC. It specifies CASSLAGGLETQYF.

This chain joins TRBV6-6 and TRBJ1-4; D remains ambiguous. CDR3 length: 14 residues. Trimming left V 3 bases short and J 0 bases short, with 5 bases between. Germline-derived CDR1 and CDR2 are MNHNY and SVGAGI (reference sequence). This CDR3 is CASSYGSTNEKLFF. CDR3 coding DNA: TGTGCCAGCAGTTATGGGTCAACTAATGAAAAACTGTTTTTT.

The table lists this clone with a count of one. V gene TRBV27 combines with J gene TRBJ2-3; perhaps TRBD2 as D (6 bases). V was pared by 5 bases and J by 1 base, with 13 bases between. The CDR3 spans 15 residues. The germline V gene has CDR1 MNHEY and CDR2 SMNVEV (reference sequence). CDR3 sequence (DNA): TGTGCCAGCAGTGTGCTAGCGAGCCGCACAGATACGCAGTATTTT. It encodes CASSVLASRTDTQYF.

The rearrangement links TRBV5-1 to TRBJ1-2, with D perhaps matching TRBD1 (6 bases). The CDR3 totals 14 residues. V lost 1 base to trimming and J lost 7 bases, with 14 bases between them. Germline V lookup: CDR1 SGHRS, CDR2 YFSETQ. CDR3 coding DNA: TGCGCCAGCAGCTTGAAGGGAACAGGGAGTGGCTACACCTTC. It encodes CASSLKGTGSGYTF.

CDR3 sequence (DNA): TGTGCCAGCAGCCAAGTTCCGGGGACAGGGAACACAGATACGCAGTATTTT. It is translated as CASSQVPGTGNTDTQYF. The genes are TRBV14 and TRBJ2-3; 9 nucleotides match TRBD1. The CDR3 extends over 17 amino acids. With V trimmed by 1 base and J by 2 bases, 7 bases remained unmatched. Germline values: CDR1 SGHDN, CDR2 FVKESK.

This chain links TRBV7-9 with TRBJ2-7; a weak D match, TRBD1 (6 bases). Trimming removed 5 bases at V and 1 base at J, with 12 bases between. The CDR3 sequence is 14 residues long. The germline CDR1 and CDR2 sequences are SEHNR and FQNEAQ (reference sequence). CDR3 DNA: TGTGCCAGCAGCCCCCGGACAGAATCCTACGAGCAGTACTTC. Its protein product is CASSPRTESYEQYF.

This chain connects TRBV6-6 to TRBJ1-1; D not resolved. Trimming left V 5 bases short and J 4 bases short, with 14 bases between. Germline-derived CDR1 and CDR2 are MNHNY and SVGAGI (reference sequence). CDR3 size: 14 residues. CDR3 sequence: CASSRPDAGTEAFF. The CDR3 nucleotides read TGTGCCAGCAGTCGCCCGGACGCGGGCACTGAAGCTTTCTTT.